A selection of T cell receptor beta chains follows, all from one sample in a study of early T cells in non-severe SARS-CoV-2 infection. Using its own MiXCR run on the 5' RACE reads, TCRdb lists one record per CDR3 protein. The sample lists 35,000 to 45,000 distinct CDR3 sequences, roughly 7.9% seen once, with 9.5% to 15% in the top ten. The starting material was whole blood, obtained at baseline. The receptors were gathered from an adult who was a healthcare worker with PCR-confirmed SARS-CoV-2 infection or an uninfected control (not recorded which). The CDR3 runs from the conserved cysteine through the conserved F or W. D genes are given only for firm matches. A row's size may be missing; if present it is once, few, many or a size class.

j_call | d_call | v_call | cdr3_length | clone_size | cdr3_aa | cdr3_nt
TRBJ2-7 | TRBD1 | TRBV10-2 | 16 | . | CASTTYRDRSSYEQYF | TGCGCCAGCACTACGTACCGGGACAGGAGCTCCTACGAGCAGTACTTC
TRBJ2-7 | . | TRBV25-1 | 15 | few | CASSDPSGHLYEQYF | TGTGCCAGCAGTGACCCCTCGGGACACCTCTACGAGCAGTACTTC
TRBJ2-3 | . | TRBV28 | 14 | many | CASSFVQGSDTQYF | TGTGCCAGCAGTTTCGTGCAGGGCTCAGATACGCAGTATTTT
TRBJ2-3 | TRBD2 | TRBV27 | 14 | . | CAIKPSGLTDTQYF | TGTGCCATCAAACCTAGCGGGCTCACAGATACGCAGTATTTT
TRBJ2-5 | . | TRBV11-2 | 13 | many | CASSWRYQETQYF | TGTGCCAGCAGCTGGAGGTACCAAGAGACCCAGTACTTC
TRBJ2-5 | TRBD2 | TRBV11-2 | 16 | few | CASSLAAGGRQETQYF | TGTGCCAGCAGCTTAGCCGCGGGGGGCCGCCAAGAGACCCAGTACTTC
TRBJ2-1 | . | TRBV11-2 | 14 | many | CASSSFTGINEQFF | TGTGCCAGCAGCTCCTTCACCGGGATTAATGAGCAGTTCTTC
TRBJ2-7 | . | TRBV5-4 | 14 | few | CASSLDPGPREQYF | TGTGCCAGCAGCTTGGATCCAGGTCCTAGGGAGCAGTACTTC
TRBJ2-7 | . | TRBV6-2/TRBV6-3 | 14 | few | CATRLGGRPNEQYF | TGTGCCACCCGTTTGGGGGGCAGGCCCAACGAGCAGTACTTC
TRBJ2-7 | . | TRBV12-2 | 16 | many | CASRFKSNASVREQYF | TGTGCAAGTCGCTTCAAATCAAACGCTAGCGTCCGCGAGCAGTACTTC
TRBJ2-1 | TRBD2 | TRBV12-3/TRBV12-4 | 14 | . | CASTDSGAYNEQFF | TGTGCCAGCACCGATAGCGGGGCCTACAATGAGCAGTTCTTC
TRBJ2-3 | TRBD2 | TRBV7-3 | 16 | many | CASSPTSGAGTDTQYF | TGTGCCAGCAGCCCAACTAGCGGGGCTGGCACAGATACGCAGTATTTT
TRBJ1-3 | . | TRBV10-3 | 15 | many | CAISESVASGNTIYF | TGTGCCATCAGTGAGTCCGTGGCCTCTGGAAACACCATATATTTT
TRBJ1-5 | . | TRBV28 | 13 | few | CASRMVSDWPQHF | TGTGCCAGCAGGATGGTCTCAGACTGGCCCCAGCATTTT
TRBJ1-5 | . | TRBV5-5 | 15 | few | CASSVDRIGFQPQHF | TGTGCCAGCAGCGTTGACAGGATCGGTTTTCAGCCCCAGCATTTT
TRBJ2-3 | . | TRBV27 | 14 | many | CASSLRGLADTQYF | TGTGCCAGCAGTTTACGGGGGTTGGCAGATACGCAGTATTTT
TRBJ2-1 | TRBD2 | TRBV20-1 | 12 | many | CSSLAGGVEQFF | TGCAGTTCCCTAGCGGGGGGAGTTGAGCAGTTCTTC
TRBJ1-2 | TRBD1 | TRBV11-2 | 15 | many | CASSPDRGQSYGYTF | TGTGCCAGCAGCCCAGACAGGGGGCAAAGCTATGGCTACACCTTC
TRBJ2-5 | TRBD1 | TRBV24-1 | 14 | . | CVTSETGTEETQYF | TGTGTCACCAGTGAAACCGGGACAGAAGAGACCCAGTACTTC
TRBJ2-5 | TRBD1 | TRBV10-2 | 13 | many | CASSDRGLETQYF | TGCGCCAGCAGTGACAGGGGGCTAGAGACCCAGTACTTC
TRBJ2-3 | TRBD2 | TRBV20-1 | 13 | few | CSATAGEPLAQYF | TGCAGTGCTACCGCGGGGGAGCCGTTGGCGCAGTATTTT
TRBJ2-7 | TRBD1 | TRBV30 | 13 | . | CAWSRTGSHEQYF | TGTGCCTGGAGTAGGACAGGGTCCCACGAGCAGTACTTC
TRBJ1-1 | TRBD1 | TRBV2 | 17 | many | CASIPRDRGGLNTEAFF | TGTGCCAGCATCCCCCGGGACAGGGGAGGGTTGAACACTGAAGCTTTCTTT
TRBJ2-7 | . | TRBV6-2/TRBV6-3 | 13 | . | CASSYRDNYEQYF | TGTGCCAGCAGTTACCGGGACAACTACGAGCAGTACTTC
TRBJ1-2 | . | TRBV9 | 14 | . | CASSVGGQFYGYTF | TGTGCCAGCAGCGTAGGAGGTCAGTTCTATGGCTACACCTTC
TRBJ1-6 | TRBD1 | TRBV6-5 | 13 | few | CASKGTGGSPLHF | TGTGCCAGCAAAGGGACAGGGGGATCACCCCTCCACTTT
TRBJ2-6 | . | TRBV4-1 | 17 | few | CASSQVGGGDGANVLTF | TGCGCCAGCAGCCAAGTCGGAGGGGGCGATGGGGCCAACGTCCTGACTTTC
TRBJ2-7 | . | TRBV5-4 | 13 | few | CASSLGGGNEQYF | TGTGCCAGCAGCCTGGGGGGAGGAAACGAGCAGTACTTC
TRBJ1-5 | . | TRBV7-9 | 13 | many | CASSLRDNQPQHF | TGTGCCAGCAGCTTAAGGGACAATCAGCCCCAGCATTTT
TRBJ2-3 | TRBD2 | TRBV20-1 | 14 | . | CSAKTSGVTDTQYF | TGCAGTGCGAAGACTAGCGGGGTGACAGATACGCAGTATTTT
TRBJ2-3 | TRBD2 | TRBV12-3/TRBV12-4 | 15 | . | CASSFSGGRADTQYF | TGTGCCAGCAGTTTCTCGGGGGGTAGGGCAGATACGCAGTATTTT
TRBJ1-2 | . | TRBV6-5 | 12 | many | CASTGPNYGYTF | TGTGCCAGCACAGGTCCTAACTATGGCTACACCTTC
TRBJ2-1 | . | TRBV3-2 | 15 | many | CASSLTGQGYNEQFF | TGTGCCAGCAGCCTGACGGGACAGGGATACAATGAGCAGTTCTTC
TRBJ1-1 | . | TRBV6-1 | 17 | . | CASSEPQAGARDTEAFF | TGTGCCAGCAGTGAACCCCAAGCGGGGGCGAGGGATACTGAAGCTTTCTTT
TRBJ2-2 | . | TRBV29-1 | 14 | . | CSVEDRKNTGELFF | TGCAGCGTTGAAGACAGGAAGAACACCGGGGAGCTGTTTTTT
TRBJ2-1 | . | TRBV29-1 | 15 | . | CSVVERLGGSDEQFF | TGCAGCGTTGTTGAGAGACTTGGAGGGAGCGATGAGCAGTTCTTC
TRBJ1-6 | . | TRBV10-3 | 15 | many | CAISDGQGYNSPLHF | TGTGCCATCAGTGATGGGCAGGGCTATAATTCACCCCTCCACTTT
TRBJ2-6 | . | TRBV11-2 | 16 | many | CASSSDSFSGANVLTF | TGTGCCAGCAGCTCGGACAGTTTCTCTGGGGCCAACGTCCTGACTTTC
TRBJ2-5 | . | TRBV15 | 18 | . | CATSSFPANGLGQETQYF | TGTGCCACCAGCAGCTTCCCGGCCAATGGTTTGGGACAAGAGACCCAGTACTTC
TRBJ2-1 | . | TRBV7-2 | 11 | many | CASSLVGEQFF | TGTGCCAGCAGCTTAGTGGGTGAGCAGTTCTTC